The 3 T cell receptor beta chains below were found in one sample sequenced in a study of T cell responses to AZD1222 COVID-19 vaccine. The repertoire was sequenced with immunoSEQ multiplex PCR; TCRdb's copy has only in-frame clones and lacks some. The sample shows approximately 200,000 clones, almost 95% of them seen only once. The sample consisted of peripheral blood, taken on day 0 of AZD1222 vaccination. These receptors all come from an adult in good health.

The chain recombines TRBV28 with TRBJ1-1; D is perhaps TRBD1 (5 bases). V lost 3 bases and J 0 bases, leaving 11 bases between the germline ends. Germline values: CDR1 MDHEN, CDR2 SYDVKM. The CDR3 contains 15 residues. The CDR3, as DNA: TGTGCCAGCAGTTTCGGGACCGTAATGAACACTGAAGCTTTCTTT. This gives the protein CASSFGTVMNTEAFF. The full variable domain, in which reference TRBV28 and TRBJ1-1 provide the parts outside the CDR3, is DVKVTQSSRYLVKRTGEKVFLECVQDMDHENMFWYRQDPGLGLRLIYFSYDVKMKEKGDIPEGYSVSREKKERFSLILESASTNQTSMYLCASSFGTVMNTEAFFGQGTRLTVV.

The rearrangement links TRBV12-3 or TRBV12-4 to TRBJ1-1; D is perhaps TRBD1 (5 bases). The CDR3 extends over 13 amino acids. V lost 7 bases and J 3 bases, leaving 12 bases between the germline ends. CDR3 nucleotides: TGTGCCAGCACCGTGGGGGGGTACACTGAAGCTTTCTTT. Encoded protein: CASTVGGYTEAFF.

This chain joins TRBV5-8 and TRBJ2-1; 13 positions agree with TRBD2. In germline, CDR1 is SGHTS, CDR2 YDEGEE. J was trimmed by 8 bases and V by 2 bases; bases with no gene match: 7. The CDR3 has 16 residues. This CDR3 reads CASSFTRTSGSHEQFF. The CDR3 bases are TGTGCCAGCAGCTTCACGAGGACTAGCGGGAGCCATGAGCAGTTCTTC.